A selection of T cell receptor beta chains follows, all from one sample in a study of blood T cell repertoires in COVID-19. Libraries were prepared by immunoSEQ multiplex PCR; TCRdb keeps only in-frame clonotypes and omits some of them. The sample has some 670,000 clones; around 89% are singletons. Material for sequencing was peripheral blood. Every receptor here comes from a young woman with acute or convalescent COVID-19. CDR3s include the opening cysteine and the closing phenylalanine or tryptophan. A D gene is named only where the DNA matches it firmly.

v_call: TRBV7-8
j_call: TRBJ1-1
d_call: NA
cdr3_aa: CASSHPLDTEHTEAFF

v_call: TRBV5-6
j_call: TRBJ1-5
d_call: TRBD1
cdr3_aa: CASSTGTAPWPQHF

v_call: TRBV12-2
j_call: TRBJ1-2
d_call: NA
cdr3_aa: CASRPVRTGNGYGYTF

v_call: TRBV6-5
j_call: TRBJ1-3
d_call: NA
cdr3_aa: CASSDRDFGNTIYF

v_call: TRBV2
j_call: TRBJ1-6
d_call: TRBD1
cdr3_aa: CASRDPGQGYNSPLHF

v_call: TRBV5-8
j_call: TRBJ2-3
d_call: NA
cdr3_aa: CASSLQGLGTDTQYF

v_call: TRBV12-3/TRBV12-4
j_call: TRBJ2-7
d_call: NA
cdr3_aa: CASSFGPWEQYF

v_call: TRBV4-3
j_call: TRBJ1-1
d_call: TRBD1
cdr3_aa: CASSLRQGNTEAFF

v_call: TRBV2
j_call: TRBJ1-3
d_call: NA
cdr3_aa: CATDKLVENTIYF

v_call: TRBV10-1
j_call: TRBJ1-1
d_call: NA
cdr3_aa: CASSNQGSEAFF

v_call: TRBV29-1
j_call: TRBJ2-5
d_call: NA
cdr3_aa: CSVEAGWGTQYF

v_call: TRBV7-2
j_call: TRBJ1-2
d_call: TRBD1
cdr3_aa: CASSLTGVHGYTF

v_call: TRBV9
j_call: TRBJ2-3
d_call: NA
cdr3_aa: CASGQFWGGTDTQYF

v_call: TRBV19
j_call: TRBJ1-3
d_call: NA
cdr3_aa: CASSMLTVLNTIYF

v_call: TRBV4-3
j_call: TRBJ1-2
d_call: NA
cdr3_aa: CASSQDYRGAGYGYTF

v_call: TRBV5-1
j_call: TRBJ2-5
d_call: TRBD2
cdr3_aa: CASSLMASGGGETQYF

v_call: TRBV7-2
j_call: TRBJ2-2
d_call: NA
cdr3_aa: CASSPRLGGFTGELFF

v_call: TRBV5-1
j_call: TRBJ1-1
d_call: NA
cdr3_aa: CASSLLSSRGGNTEAFF

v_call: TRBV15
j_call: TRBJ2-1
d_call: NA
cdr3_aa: CATSRGEGDYNEQFF

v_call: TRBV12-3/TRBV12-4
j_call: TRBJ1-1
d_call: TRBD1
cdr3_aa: CASSPGTGTEAFF

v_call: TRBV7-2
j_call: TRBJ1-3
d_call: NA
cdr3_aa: CASSLVRGSGNTIYF

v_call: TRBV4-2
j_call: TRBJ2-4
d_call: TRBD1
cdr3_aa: CASSHRTGENIQYF

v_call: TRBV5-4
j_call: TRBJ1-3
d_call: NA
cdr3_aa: CASSLDPIGDTIYF

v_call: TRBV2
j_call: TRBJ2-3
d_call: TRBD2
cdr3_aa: CASSERIAGVTDTQYF

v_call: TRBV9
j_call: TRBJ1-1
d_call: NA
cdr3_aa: CASSVGQLPPGTEAFF

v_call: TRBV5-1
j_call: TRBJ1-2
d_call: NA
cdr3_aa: CASSSTHGYTF

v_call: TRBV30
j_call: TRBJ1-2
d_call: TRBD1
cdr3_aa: CAWSVQGAAYGYTF

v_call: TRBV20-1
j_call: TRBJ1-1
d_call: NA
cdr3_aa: CSASYTFF

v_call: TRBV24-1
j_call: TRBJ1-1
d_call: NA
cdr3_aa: CATRRGSATEAFF

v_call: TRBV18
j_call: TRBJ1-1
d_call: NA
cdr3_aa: CASSPRNTEAFF

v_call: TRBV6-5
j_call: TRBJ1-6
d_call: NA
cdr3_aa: CASRGAHSYNSPLHF

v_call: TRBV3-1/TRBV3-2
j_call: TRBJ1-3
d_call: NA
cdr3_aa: CASSQDPGPGNTIYF

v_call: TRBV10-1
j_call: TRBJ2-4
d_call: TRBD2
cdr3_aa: CASSESERGIAKNIQYF

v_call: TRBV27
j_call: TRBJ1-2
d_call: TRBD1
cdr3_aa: CASTSRTGVSGYTF

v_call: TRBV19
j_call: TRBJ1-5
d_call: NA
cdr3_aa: CASSSRGNQPQHF

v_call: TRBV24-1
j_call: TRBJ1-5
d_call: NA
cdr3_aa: CATSDQGQPQHF

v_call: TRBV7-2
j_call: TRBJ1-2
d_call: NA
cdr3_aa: CASSLEGVRSYTF

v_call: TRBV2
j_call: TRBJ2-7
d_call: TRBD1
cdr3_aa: CASSTGTGADEQYF

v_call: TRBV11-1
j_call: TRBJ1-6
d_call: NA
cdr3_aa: CASSLAGWLESPLHF

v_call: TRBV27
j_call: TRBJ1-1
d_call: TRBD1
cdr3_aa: CASSLSFADRGFVNTEAFF

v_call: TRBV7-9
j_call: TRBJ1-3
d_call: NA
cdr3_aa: CASSTSQGSSGNTIYF

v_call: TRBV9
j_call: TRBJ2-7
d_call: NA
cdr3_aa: CASSVPATLAGDPSSYEQYF

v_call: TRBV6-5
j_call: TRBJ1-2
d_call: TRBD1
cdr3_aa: CASSEGAVYGYTF

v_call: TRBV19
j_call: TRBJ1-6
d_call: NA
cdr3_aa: CASSIAGPSSYNSPLHF